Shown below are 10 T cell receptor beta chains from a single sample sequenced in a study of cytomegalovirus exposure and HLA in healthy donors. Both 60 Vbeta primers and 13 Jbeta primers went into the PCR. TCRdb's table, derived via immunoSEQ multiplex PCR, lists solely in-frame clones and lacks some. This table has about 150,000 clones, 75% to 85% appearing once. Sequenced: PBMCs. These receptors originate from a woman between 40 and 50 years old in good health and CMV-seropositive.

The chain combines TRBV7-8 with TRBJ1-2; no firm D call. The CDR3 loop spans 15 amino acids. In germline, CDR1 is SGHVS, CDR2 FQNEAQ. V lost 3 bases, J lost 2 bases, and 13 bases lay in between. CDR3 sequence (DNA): TGTGCCAGCAGCTTTATTCTGACGGGGAACTATGGCTACACCTTC. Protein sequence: CASSFILTGNYGYTF.

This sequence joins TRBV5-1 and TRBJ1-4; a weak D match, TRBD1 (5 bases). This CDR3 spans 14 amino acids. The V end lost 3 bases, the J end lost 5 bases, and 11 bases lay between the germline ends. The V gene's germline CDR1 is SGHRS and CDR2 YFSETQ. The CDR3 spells CASSSRTPNEKLFF. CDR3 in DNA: TGCGCCAGCAGCTCCAGGACACCGAATGAAAAACTGTTTTTT.

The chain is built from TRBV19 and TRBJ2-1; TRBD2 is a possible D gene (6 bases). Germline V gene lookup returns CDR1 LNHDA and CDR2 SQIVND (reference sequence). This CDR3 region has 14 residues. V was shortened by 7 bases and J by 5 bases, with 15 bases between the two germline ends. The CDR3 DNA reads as TGTGCCAGTAAAAAGGAGGGTAACCACAATGAGCAGTTCTTC. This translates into CASKKEGNHNEQFF.

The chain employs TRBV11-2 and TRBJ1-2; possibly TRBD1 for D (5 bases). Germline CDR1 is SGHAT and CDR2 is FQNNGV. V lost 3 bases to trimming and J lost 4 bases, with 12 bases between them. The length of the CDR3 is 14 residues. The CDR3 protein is CASSFSRVGYGYTF. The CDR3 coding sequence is TGTGCCAGCAGCTTCTCCAGGGTAGGCTATGGCTACACCTTC.

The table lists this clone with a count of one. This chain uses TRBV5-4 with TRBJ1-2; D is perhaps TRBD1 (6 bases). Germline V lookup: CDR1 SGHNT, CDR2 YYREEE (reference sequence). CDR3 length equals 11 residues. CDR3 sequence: CIQRTDYGYTF. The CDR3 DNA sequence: TGTATCCAGAGGACAGACTATGGCTACACCTTC.

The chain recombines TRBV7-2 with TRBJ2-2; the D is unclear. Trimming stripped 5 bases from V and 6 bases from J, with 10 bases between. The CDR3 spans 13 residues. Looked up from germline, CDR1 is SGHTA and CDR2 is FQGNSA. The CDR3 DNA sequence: TGTGCCAGCAGCCCCGATTTAGCCGGGGAGCTGTTTTTT. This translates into CASSPDLAGELFF.

CDR3 bases: TGCGCCAGCAGCTTGGTTAGGCAGGGGACCAAAAACATTCAGTACTTC. Amino acids: CASSLVRQGTKNIQYF. The rearrangement links TRBV5-1 to TRBJ2-4; TRBD1 is a possible D gene (6 bases). The CDR3 runs to 16 residues. Germline CDR1 is SGHRS and CDR2 is YFSETQ. The V end was cut by 0 bases, the J end by 2 bases, with 12 bases between.

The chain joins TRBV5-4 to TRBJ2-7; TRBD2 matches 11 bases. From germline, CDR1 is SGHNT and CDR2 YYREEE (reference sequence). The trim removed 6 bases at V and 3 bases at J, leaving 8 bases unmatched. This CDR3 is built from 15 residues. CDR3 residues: CASTNGGTSGYEQYF. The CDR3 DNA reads TGTGCCAGCACCAACGGGGGGACTAGCGGCTACGAGCAGTACTTC.

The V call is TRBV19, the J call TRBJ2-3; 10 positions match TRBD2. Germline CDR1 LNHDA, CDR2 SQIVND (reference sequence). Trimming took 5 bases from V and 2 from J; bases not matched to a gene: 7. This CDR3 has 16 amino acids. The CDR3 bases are TGTGCCAGTAGTGCTCGGACTAGCGGCCTCACAGATACGCAGTATTTT. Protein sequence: CASSARTSGLTDTQYF. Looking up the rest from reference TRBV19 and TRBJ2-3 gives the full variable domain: DGGITQSPKYLFRKEGQNVTLSCEQNLNHDAMYWYRQDPGQGLRLIYYSQIVNDFQKGDIAEGYSVSREKKESFPLTVTSAQKNPTAFYLCASSARTSGLTDTQYFGPGTRLTVL.

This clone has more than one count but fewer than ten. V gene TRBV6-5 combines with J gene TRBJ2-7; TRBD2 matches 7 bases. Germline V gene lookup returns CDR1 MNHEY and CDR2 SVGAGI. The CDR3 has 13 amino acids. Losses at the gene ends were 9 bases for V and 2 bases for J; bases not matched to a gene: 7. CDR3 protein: CASSASGPYEQYF. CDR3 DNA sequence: TGTGCCAGTTCTGCTAGCGGACCCTACGAGCAGTACTTC.